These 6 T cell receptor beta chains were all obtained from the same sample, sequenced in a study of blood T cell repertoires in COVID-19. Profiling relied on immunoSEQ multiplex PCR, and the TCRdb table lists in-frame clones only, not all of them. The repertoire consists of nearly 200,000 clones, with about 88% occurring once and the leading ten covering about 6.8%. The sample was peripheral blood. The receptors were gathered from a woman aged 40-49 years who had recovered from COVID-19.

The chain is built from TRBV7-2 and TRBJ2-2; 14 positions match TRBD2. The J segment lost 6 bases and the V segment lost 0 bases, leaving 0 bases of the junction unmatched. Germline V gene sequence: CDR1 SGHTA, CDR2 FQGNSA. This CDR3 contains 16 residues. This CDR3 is CASSLAGLAGAGELFF. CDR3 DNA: TGTGCCAGCAGCTTAGCGGGACTAGCGGGAGCCGGGGAGCTGTTTTTT.

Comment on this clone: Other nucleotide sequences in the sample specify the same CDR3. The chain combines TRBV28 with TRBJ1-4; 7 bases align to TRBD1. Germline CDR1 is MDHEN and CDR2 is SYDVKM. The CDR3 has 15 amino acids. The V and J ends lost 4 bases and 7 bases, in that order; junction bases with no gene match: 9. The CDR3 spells CASSSQQGGVEKLFF. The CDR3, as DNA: TGTGCCAGCAGTTCCCAGCAGGGGGGAGTTGAAAAACTGTTTTTT. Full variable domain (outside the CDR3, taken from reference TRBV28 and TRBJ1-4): DVKVTQSSRYLVKRTGEKVFLECVQDMDHENMFWYRQDPGLGLRLIYFSYDVKMKEKGDIPEGYSVSREKKERFSLILESASTNQTSMYLCASSSQQGGVEKLFFGSGTQLSVL.

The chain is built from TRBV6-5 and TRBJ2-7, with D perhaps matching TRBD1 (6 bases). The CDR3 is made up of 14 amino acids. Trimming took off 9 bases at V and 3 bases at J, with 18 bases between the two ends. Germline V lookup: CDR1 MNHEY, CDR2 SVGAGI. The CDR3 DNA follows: TGTGCCAGTAGATTGACAGGCAGAGACTACGAGCAGTACTTC. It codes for CASRLTGRDYEQYF.

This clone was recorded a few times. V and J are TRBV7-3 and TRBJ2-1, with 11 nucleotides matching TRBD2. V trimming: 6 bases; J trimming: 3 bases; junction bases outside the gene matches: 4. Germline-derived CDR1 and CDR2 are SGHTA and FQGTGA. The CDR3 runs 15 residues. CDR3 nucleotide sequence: TGTGCCAGCAGTCCGACTAGCGGGATCTACAATGAGCAGTTCTTC. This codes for CASSPTSGIYNEQFF.

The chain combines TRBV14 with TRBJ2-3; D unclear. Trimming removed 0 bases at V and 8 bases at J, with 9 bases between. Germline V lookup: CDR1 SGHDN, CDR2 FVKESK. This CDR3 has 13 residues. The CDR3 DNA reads TGTGCCAGCAGCCAAGAACTCCTCGGTACGCAGTATTTT. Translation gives CASSQELLGTQYF. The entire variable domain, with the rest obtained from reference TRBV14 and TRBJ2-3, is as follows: EAGVTQFPSHSVIEKGQTVTLRCDPISGHDNLYWYRRVMGKEIKFLLHFVKESKQDESGMPNNRFLAERTGGTYSTLKVQPAELEDSGVYFCASSQELLGTQYFGPGTRLTVL.

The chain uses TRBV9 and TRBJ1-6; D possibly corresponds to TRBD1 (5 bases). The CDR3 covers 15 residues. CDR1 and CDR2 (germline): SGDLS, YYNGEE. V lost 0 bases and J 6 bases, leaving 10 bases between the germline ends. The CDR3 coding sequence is TGTGCCAGCAGCGTAGGGAGGGGAGGTAATTCACCCCTCCACTTT. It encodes CASSVGRGGNSPLHF.